These 20 T cell receptor beta chains were sequenced from one sample in a study of cytomegalovirus exposure and HLA in healthy donors. This PCR relied on a set of 60 Vbeta primers and 13 Jbeta primers. TCRdb's table, derived via immunoSEQ multiplex PCR, lists solely in-frame clones and lacks some. The sample records 200,000 to 250,000 clones, 82% being singletons. The sequencing input was PBMCs. The receptors shown here come from a woman aged 40 to 49 in good health and CMV-seronegative.

This chain connects TRBV29-1 to TRBJ2-1, with TRBD2 as a possible D gene (7 bases). V was pared by 3 bases and J by 4 bases, with 22 bases between. Germline loops: CDR1 SQVTM, CDR2 ANQGSEA. The CDR3 spans 17 residues. In DNA, the CDR3 is TGCAGCGTTGAGGGGGGCTTGGCTAGCGGTACTTACAATGAGCAGTTCTTC. Translation gives CSVEGGLASGTYNEQFF.

Concerning this clone itself: A junction boundary mismatches the germline segment, possibly from a read error. This chain links TRBV7-9 with TRBJ2-7; no definite D call. This CDR3 has 12 amino acids. The germline V gene encodes CDR1 SEHNR and CDR2 FQNEAQ (reference sequence). The CDR3 reads CSSSLRAYEQYF. The CDR3 DNA reads TGTTCCAGCAGCCTACGGGCCTACGAGCAGTACTTC.

This clone has a single count. V is TRBV6-5 and J is TRBJ1-2, with unresolved D. The CDR3 extends over 13 amino acids. Trimming pared 5 bases from V and 3 bases from J, leaving 10 bases between. Germline CDR1 MNHEY, CDR2 SVGAGI. CDR3 region: CASSKDTDYGYTF. The DNA for the CDR3 is TGTGCCAGCAGTAAAGACACCGACTATGGCTACACCTTC.

The gene calls are TRBV7-2 and TRBJ1-2; 7 bases agree with TRBD1. Germline CDR1 SGHTA, CDR2 FQGNSA. Unmatched junction bases numbered 5, after V lost 5 bases and J lost 5 bases. CDR3 length: 13 amino acids. The CDR3, as DNA: TGTGCCAGCAGCCTCGGACAGGTTTATGGCTACACCTTC. The encoded protein is CASSLGQVYGYTF.

The chain combines TRBV7-9 with TRBJ2-3; 10 nucleotides line up with TRBD2. There are 15 residues in the CDR3. V shed 1 base, J shed 6 bases, and the junction held 4 bases outside the gene matches. The V gene's germline CDR1 is SEHNR and CDR2 FQNEAQ (reference sequence). In DNA, the CDR3 is TGTGCCAGCAGCTTAGGGAGCGGGGGGGTTGATACGCAGTATTTT. Translation gives CASSLGSGGVDTQYF.

The rearrangement links TRBV5-4 to TRBJ2-7; D is unclear. Per germline, CDR1 SGHNT and CDR2 YYREEE (reference sequence). The CDR3 contains 15 residues. Between the trimmed V and J ends, which lost 5 bases and 3 bases, there was a span of 18 bases. CDR3 region: CASRNSAETSYEQYF. CDR3 bases: TGTGCCAGCAGGAATTCGGCGGAAACAAGCTACGAGCAGTACTTC.

The CDR3: CASSLKGSNQPQHF. The CDR3 bases are TGTGCCAGCAGCTTGAAGGGGAGCAATCAGCCCCAGCATTTT. The chain links TRBV5-4 to TRBJ1-5; D may be TRBD1 (5 bases). Germline assignment: CDR1 SGHNT and CDR2 YYREEE (reference sequence). CDR3 length equals 14 residues. V lost 1 base and J 1 base, leaving 6 bases between the germline ends.

The chain joins TRBV18 to TRBJ1-3; 7 positions match TRBD1. The CDR3 is made up of 16 amino acids. Trimming removed 3 bases from V and 0 bases from J; junction bases left unmatched: 5. The germline gives CDR1 KGHSH, CDR2 LQKENI. The CDR3 DNA sequence: TGTGCCAGCTCACCCGGCAGGGGGAACTCTGGAAACACCATATATTTT. Amino acids: CASSPGRGNSGNTIYF.

This sequence joins TRBV7-8 and TRBJ1-5; 7 bases line up with TRBD1. CDR1 is SGHVS, CDR2 FQNEAQ, per germline. The CDR3 length is 13 residues. V shed 4 bases, J shed 6 bases, and the junction held 3 bases outside the gene matches. The CDR3 sequence: CASSSTGSQPQHF. CDR3 nucleotides: TGTGCCAGCAGCTCGACAGGGAGTCAGCCCCAGCATTTT.

The chain employs TRBV5-1 and TRBJ2-5; D not resolved. The CDR3 length is 14 residues. Trimming left V 1 base short and J 0 bases short, with 7 bases between. Germline V lookup: CDR1 SGHRS, CDR2 YFSETQ. In DNA, the CDR3 is TGCGCCAGCAGCTTGTTCCCAGACCAAGAGACCCAGTACTTC. As protein: CASSLFPDQETQYF. The variable domain in full, with the rest retrieved from reference TRBV5-1 and TRBJ2-5, is KAGVTQTPRYLIKTRGQQVTLSCSPISGHRSVSWYQQTPGQGLQFLFEYFSETQRNKGNFPGRFSGRQFSNSRSEMNVSTLELGDSALYLCASSLFPDQETQYFGPGTRLLVL.

Here the CDR3 DNA reads TGTGCCAGCAGCTGGCGGGGGGGCAGCACAGATACGCAGTATTTT. Its translation is CASSWRGGSTDTQYF. The rearrangement joins TRBV13 to TRBJ2-3; 9 positions match TRBD2. This CDR3 region has 15 residues. Unmatched junction bases numbered 2, after V lost 4 bases and J lost 0 bases. Looked up from germline, CDR1 is PRHDT and CDR2 is FYEKMQ (reference sequence).

In DNA, the CDR3 is TGTGCCAGAAGCTTGACAGGGGGGCAGCCCCAGCATTTT. Its translation: CARSLTGGQPQHF. V is TRBV5-3 and J is TRBJ1-5, with 8 bases that match TRBD1. TRBV5-3 is recorded as an ORF, its role being uncertain. J gave up 7 bases and V 1 base, and 1 base lay outside the gene matches. This CDR3 region has 13 residues.

This clone was found once. The CDR3, as DNA: TGTGCCAGTAGTATTGAGAGGAGCTCCTATAATTCACCCCTCCACTTT. Protein product: CASSIERSSYNSPLHF. The V and J genes are TRBV19 and TRBJ1-6, with D unclear. The germline V gene encodes CDR1 LNHDA and CDR2 SQIVND (reference sequence). CDR3 length: 16 amino acids. Trimming stripped 3 bases from V and 0 bases from J, with 9 bases between.

V gene TRBV19 combines with J gene TRBJ2-1, with 12 positions matching TRBD2. The V segment lost 5 bases and the J segment 4 bases; nucleotides outside the gene matches: 3. Germline values: CDR1 LNHDA, CDR2 SQIVND (reference sequence). This CDR3 has 15 residues. The CDR3 sequence: CASSPTSGGYNEQFF. The CDR3 nucleotides read TGTGCCAGTAGTCCGACTAGCGGGGGATACAATGAGCAGTTCTTC.

This clone has only a few counts. The chain carries TRBV19 and TRBJ1-4; possibly TRBD1 for D (6 bases). The CDR3 totals 12 residues. Germline V CDR1 and CDR2: LNHDA, SQIVND (reference sequence). The ends were cut back, 6 bases at V and 6 bases at J, with 8 bases in the middle. The CDR3 coding sequence is TGTGCCAGTAGACAGGGATATGAAAAACTGTTTTTT. Translated, it gives CASRQGYEKLFF.

As DNA, the CDR3 is TGTGCCAGCAACTCGGGAGACAGTCAGGAGACCCAGTACTTC. This translates into CASNSGDSQETQYF. The rearrangement links TRBV9 to TRBJ2-5; D possibly corresponds to TRBD2 (6 bases). V lost 6 bases, J lost 5 bases, and 17 bases lay in between. The length of the CDR3 is 14 residues. Looked up from germline, CDR1 is SGDLS and CDR2 is YYNGEE.

The chain couples TRBV21-1 to TRBJ2-1; the tabulated D call, TRBD1, remains unverified against the DNA. TRBV21-1 is a listed pseudogene. The CDR3 is 16 residues long. The CDR3 DNA reads as TGTGCCAGCAGCAGGCCAGATCCGGGACAGGACAATGAGCAGTTCTTC. Its protein product is CASSRPDPGQDNEQFF.

The genes are TRBV5-5 and TRBJ2-7; TRBD1 aligns across 8 bases. This CDR3 is built from 14 residues. Trimming took 2 bases from V and 6 from J; bases not matched to a gene: 7. Looked up from germline, CDR1 is SGHKS and CDR2 is YYEKEE (reference sequence). This chain's CDR3 is CASSFYWQGAEQYF. CDR3 nucleotide sequence: TGTGCCAGCAGCTTCTATTGGCAGGGGGCCGAGCAGTACTTC.

V gene TRBV2 combines with J gene TRBJ2-7, with 10 bases lining up with TRBD1. The V and J ends lost 4 bases and 4 bases, in that order; junction bases with no gene match: 1. This CDR3 has 13 amino acids. CDR1 is SNHLY, CDR2 FYNNEI, per germline. In DNA, the CDR3 is TGTGCCAGCAGTGGGACAGGGGGATACGAGCAGTACTTC. Translated: CASSGTGGYEQYF.

This clone came up a few times. CDR3 sequence reads: CASGPTGKSGANVLTF. CDR3 nucleotide sequence: TGTGCCAGCGGACCGACAGGGAAATCTGGGGCCAACGTCCTGACTTTC. The genes are TRBV25-1 and TRBJ2-6, with 7 bases identical to TRBD1. Germline CDR1 reads MGHDK; CDR2 reads SYGVNS. The CDR3 covers 16 residues. The J segment lost 1 base and the V segment lost 8 bases, leaving 8 bases of the junction unmatched.